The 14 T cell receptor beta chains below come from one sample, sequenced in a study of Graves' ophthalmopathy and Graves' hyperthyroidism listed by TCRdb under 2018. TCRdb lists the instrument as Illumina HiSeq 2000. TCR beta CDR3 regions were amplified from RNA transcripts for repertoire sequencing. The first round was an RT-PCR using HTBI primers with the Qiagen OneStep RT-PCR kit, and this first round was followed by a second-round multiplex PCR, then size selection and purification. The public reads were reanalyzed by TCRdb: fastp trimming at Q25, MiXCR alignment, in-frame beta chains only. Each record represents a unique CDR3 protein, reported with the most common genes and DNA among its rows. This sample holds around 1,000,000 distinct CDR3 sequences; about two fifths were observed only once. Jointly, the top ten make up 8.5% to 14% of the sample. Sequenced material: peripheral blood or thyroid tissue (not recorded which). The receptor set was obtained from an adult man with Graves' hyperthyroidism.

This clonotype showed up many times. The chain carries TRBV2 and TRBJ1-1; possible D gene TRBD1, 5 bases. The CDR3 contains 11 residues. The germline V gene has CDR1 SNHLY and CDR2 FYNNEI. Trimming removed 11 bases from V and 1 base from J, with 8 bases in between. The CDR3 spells CASQGNTEAFF. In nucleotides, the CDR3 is TGTGCCTCCCAGGGGAACACTGAAGCTTTCTTT.

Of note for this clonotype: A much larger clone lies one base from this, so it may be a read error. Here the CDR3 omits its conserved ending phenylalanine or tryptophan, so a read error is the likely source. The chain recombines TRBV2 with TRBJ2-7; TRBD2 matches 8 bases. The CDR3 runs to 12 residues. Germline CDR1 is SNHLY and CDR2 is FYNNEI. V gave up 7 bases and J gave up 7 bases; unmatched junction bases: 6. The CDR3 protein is CASITGGVEQYL. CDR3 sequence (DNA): TGTGCCAGCATTACGGGGGGGGTGGAGCAGTACCTC.

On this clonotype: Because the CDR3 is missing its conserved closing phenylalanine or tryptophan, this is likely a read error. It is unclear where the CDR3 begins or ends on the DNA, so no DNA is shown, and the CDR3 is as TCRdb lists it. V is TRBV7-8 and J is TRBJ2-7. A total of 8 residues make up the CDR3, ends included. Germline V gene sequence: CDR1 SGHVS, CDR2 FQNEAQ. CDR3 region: CASSLAES.

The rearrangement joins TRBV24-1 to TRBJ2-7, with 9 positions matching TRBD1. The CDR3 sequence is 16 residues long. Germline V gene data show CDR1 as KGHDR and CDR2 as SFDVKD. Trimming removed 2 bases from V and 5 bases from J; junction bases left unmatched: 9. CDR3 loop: CATSDWTGVGTDEQYF. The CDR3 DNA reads TGTGCCACCAGTGATTGGACAGGGGTTGGGACAGACGAGCAGTACTTC.

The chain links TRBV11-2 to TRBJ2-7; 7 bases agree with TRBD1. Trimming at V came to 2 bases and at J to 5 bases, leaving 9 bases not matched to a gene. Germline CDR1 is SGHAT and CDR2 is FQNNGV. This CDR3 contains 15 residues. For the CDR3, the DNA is TGTGCCAGCAGCTTAACTCGGGACAGAGAGCACGAGCAGTACTTC. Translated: CASSLTRDREHEQYF. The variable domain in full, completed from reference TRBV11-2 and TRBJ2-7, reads EAGVAQSPRYKIIEKRQSVAFWCNPISGHATLYWYQQILGQGPKLLIQFQNNGVVDDSQLPKDRFSAERLKGVDSTLKIQPAKLEDSAVYLCASSLTRDREHEQYFGPGTRLTVT.

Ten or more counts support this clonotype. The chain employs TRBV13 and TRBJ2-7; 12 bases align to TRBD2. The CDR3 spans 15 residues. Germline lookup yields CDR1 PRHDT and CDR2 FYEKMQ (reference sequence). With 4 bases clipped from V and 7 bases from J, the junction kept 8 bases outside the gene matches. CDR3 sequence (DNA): TGTGCCAGCAGCTCCAGACTAGCGGGAGCTGATGAGCAGTACTTC. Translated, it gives CASSSRLAGADEQYF.

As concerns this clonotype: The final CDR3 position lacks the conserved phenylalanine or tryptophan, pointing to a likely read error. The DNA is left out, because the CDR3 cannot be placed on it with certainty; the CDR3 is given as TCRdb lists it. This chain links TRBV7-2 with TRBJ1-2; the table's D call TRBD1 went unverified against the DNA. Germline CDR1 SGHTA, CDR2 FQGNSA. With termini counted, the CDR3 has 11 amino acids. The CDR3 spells CASSLDSFSPY.

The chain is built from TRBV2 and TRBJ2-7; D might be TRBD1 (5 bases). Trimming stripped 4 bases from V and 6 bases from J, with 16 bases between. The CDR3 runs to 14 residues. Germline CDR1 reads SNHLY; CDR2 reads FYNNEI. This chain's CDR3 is CASSAEGQRGEQYF. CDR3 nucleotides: TGTGCCAGCAGTGCTGAAGGACAACGAGGCGAGCAGTACTTC. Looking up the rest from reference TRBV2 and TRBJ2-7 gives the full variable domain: EPEVTQTPSHQVTQMGQEVILRCVPISNHLYFYWYRQILGQKVEFLVSFYNNEISEKSEIFDDQFSVERPDGSNFTLKIRSTKLEDSAMYFCASSAEGQRGEQYFGPGTRLTVT.

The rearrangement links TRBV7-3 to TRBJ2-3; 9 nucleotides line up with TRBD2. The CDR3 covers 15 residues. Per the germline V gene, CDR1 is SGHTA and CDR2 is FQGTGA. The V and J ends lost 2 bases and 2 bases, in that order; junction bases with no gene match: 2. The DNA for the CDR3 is TGTGCCAGCAGCTTAGGCGGGAGGGCCACAGATACGCAGTATTTT. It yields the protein CASSLGGRATDTQYF.

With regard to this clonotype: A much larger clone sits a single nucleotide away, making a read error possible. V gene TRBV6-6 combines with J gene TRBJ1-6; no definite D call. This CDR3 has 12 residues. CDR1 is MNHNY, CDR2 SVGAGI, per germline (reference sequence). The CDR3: CAGRTRNSPLHF. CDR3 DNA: TGTGCCGGCAGGACCCGTAATTCACCCCTCCACTTT.

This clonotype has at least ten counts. CDR3 amino acids: CSVTGTEKEKTYEQYF. In nucleotides, the CDR3 is TGCAGCGTTACCGGGACGGAGAAAGAGAAAACCTACGAGCAGTACTTC. The chain joins TRBV29-1 to TRBJ2-7; D may correspond to TRBD1 or TRBD2 (5 bases each). Per germline, CDR1 SQVTM and CDR2 ANQGSEA. The V and J ends lost 5 bases and 2 bases respectively, with 22 bases between them. The CDR3 loop spans 16 amino acids.

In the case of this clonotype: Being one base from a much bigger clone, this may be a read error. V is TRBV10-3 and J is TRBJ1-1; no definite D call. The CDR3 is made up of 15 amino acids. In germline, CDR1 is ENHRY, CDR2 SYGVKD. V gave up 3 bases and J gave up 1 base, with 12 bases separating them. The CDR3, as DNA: TGTGCCATCAGTGAAGTATCGCTAGGGAACACTGAAGCTTTCTTT. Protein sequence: CAISEVSLGNTEAFF.

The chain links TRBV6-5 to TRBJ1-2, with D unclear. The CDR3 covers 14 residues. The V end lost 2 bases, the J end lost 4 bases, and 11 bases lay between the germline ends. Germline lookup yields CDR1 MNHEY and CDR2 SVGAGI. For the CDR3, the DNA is TGTGCCAGCAGTTACGGCGGGATGGGCTATGGCTACACCTTC. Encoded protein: CASSYGGMGYGYTF.

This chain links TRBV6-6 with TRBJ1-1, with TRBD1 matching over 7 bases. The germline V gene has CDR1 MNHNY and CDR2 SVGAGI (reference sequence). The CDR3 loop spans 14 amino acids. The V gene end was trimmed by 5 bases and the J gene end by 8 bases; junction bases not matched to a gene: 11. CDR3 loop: CASSDGGQGDEAFF. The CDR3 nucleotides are TGTGCCAGCAGTGACGGGGGCCAGGGGGACGAAGCTTTCTTT.